Listed below are T cell receptor beta chains from one sample, sequenced in a study of response to subunit inactivated influenza vaccine. TCRdb re-called the RT-PCR reads through MiXCR, storing one row per CDR3 protein. Here the sample spans hundreds of thousands of distinct CDR3 sequences, about 11% being singletons. A further study also used this sample, focusing on T cells expressing NK-cell markers.

The source material was PBMCs from blood, sampled on the day of vaccination. These receptors all come from a man aged 50 to 60 who received an inactivated influenza vaccine. Both conserved end residues are part of each CDR3. A D gene is named only where the DNA matches it firmly. A clone size is listed for some rows: how often the clone was seen (once, few, many), or a class if it is expanded.

TRBV5-1	.	many	14	TRBJ2-7	TGCGCCAGCAGAGACGGCCCAACCTCCTACGAGCAGTACTTC	CASRDGPTSYEQYF
TRBV29-1	.	many	17	TRBJ2-3	TGCAGCGCTCAACTCACAGGGTTTCTGGGCGACACAGATACGCAGTATTTT	CSAQLTGFLGDTDTQYF
TRBV12-3/TRBV12-4	.	.	15	TRBJ2-3	TGTGCCAGCAGCCGGGACGGTACCCGCACAGATACGCAGTATTTT	CASSRDGTRTDTQYF
TRBV5-1	.	few	14	TRBJ2-7	TGCGCCAGCAGCTTGGACACGAACACCTACGAGCAGTACTTC	CASSLDTNTYEQYF
TRBV2	TRBD2	.	14	TRBJ2-7	TGTGCCAGCAAGGGAACTAGCGGATCCTACGAGCAGTACTTC	CASKGTSGSYEQYF
TRBV4-1	.	few	13	TRBJ1-5	TGCGCCAGCAGCCGCACCCGGGGCCAGCCCCAGCATTTT	CASSRTRGQPQHF
TRBV4-2	TRBD2	few	17	TRBJ2-3	TGTGCCAGCAGCCAAGTATTGGAGCGGGGGGGCACAGATACGCAGTATTTT	CASSQVLERGGTDTQYF
TRBV28	.	many	15	TRBJ2-1	TGTGCCAGCAGTCCGAGAAGGGGAGTATACAATGAGCAGTTCTTC	CASSPRRGVYNEQFF
TRBV5-1	.	.	14	TRBJ2-5	TGCGCCAGCAGCCCCCCCCCCGGGGAAGAGACCCAGTACTTC	CASSPPPGEETQYF
TRBV7-2	TRBD1	many	15	TRBJ1-2	TGTGCCAGCAGCTTAAACACAGGGGTGGACTATGGCTACACCTTC	CASSLNTGVDYGYTF
TRBV19	TRBD1	.	13	TRBJ2-1	TGTGCCAGCGCAGGGGGTCCCTACAATGAGCAGTTCTTC	CASAGGPYNEQFF
TRBV20-1	TRBD1	few	14	TRBJ2-7	TGCAGTGCTAGGGTAGGGTCAGGGGGCAACGAGCAGTACTTC	CSARVGSGGNEQYF
TRBV2	TRBD2	few	16	TRBJ2-2	TGTGCCAGCAGCCGACTAGCGGGACCCAACACCGGGGAGCTGTTTTTT	CASSRLAGPNTGELFF
TRBV5-1	TRBD2	many	19	TRBJ2-2	TGCGCCAGCAGCTTGTACCCCCAAAGTAGCGGGGACGACACCGGGGAGCTGTTTTTT	CASSLYPQSSGDDTGELFF
TRBV4-2	TRBD2	few	16	TRBJ2-3	TGTGCCAGCAGCCAAGGACTAGCGGGGGCACGGGATACGCAGTATTTT	CASSQGLAGARDTQYF
TRBV5-6	.	.	13	TRBJ2-7	TGTGCCAGCAGCTTTGAGGACAGAGGCGAGCAGTACTTC	CASSFEDRGEQYF
TRBV9	.	few	15	TRBJ2-1	TGTGCCAGCAGCGTAGAGGGACTTGGCTACAATGAGCAGTTCTTC	CASSVEGLGYNEQFF
TRBV5-1	TRBD2	few	15	TRBJ2-7	TGCGCCAGCAGCACCGGGACTAGCATGGTCGGGGAGCAGTACTTC	CASSTGTSMVGEQYF
TRBV23-1	.	few	14	TRBJ2-1	TGCGCCAGCAGTCAATCGGGGTCAGGCGTCGAGCAGTTCTTC	CASSQSGSGVEQFF
TRBV9	TRBD2	few	15	TRBJ2-3	TGTGCCAGCAGCGTAGGGGCTAGCGGGGACCCTACGCAGTATTTT	CASSVGASGDPTQYF
TRBV20-1	.	few	15	TRBJ1-2	TGCAGTGCTAGTCGGTTGCCGAGTTCTAACTATGGCTACACCTTC	CSASRLPSSNYGYTF
TRBV12-3/TRBV12-4	TRBD2	many	13	TRBJ2-7	TGTGCCAGTTCACTAGCGGGATTGAGGGAGCAGTACTTC	CASSLAGLREQYF
TRBV5-1	.	few	15	TRBJ2-3	TGCGCCAGCAGCTTACGTCCGGGAAGCACAGATACGCAGTATTTT	CASSLRPGSTDTQYF
TRBV9	.	many	13	TRBJ2-3	TGTGCCAGCAGCGTAGCCCGGGGAGATACGCAGTATTTT	CASSVARGDTQYF
TRBV28	.	many	15	TRBJ2-7	TGTGCCAGCACGGGGTTTGGGAGATTATTCTACGAGCAGTACTTC	CASTGFGRLFYEQYF
TRBV6-1	.	once	14	TRBJ2-7	TGTGCCAGCAGTGAAGGCGCAGGGGCCTACGAGCAGTACTTC	CASSEGAGAYEQYF
TRBV4-3	.	many	15	TRBJ2-3	TGCGCCAGCAGCCAAGCCGACAGGAGCACAGATACGCAGTATTTT	CASSQADRSTDTQYF
TRBV14	.	.	17	TRBJ2-2	TGTGCCAGCAGCCCCTTTGGCGGAACACGTTGGACCGGGGAGCTGTTTTTT	CASSPFGGTRWTGELFF
TRBV5-4	.	few	15	TRBJ2-1	TGTGCCAGCAGCTTTGGGAGCAATGGGGGCAATGAGCAGTTCTTC	CASSFGSNGGNEQFF
TRBV7-2	TRBD2	few	14	TRBJ2-1	TGTGCCAGCAGCGCTAGCGGGGGGGGCTATGAGCAGTTCTTC	CASSASGGGYEQFF
TRBV11-1	.	.	18	TRBJ1-2	TGTGCCAGCAGCTTAAGACAGCAAATTACCCCTCTCCCTTATGGCTACACCTTC	CASSLRQQITPLPYGYTF
TRBV9	TRBD2	.	15	TRBJ2-3	TGTGCCAGCAGAGCCGGGACTAGCGCGCCAGATACGCAGTATTTT	CASRAGTSAPDTQYF
TRBV10-3	.	.	15	TRBJ1-5	TGTGCCATCAGCGATTTTCCGGGACAAAATCAGCCCCAGCATTTT	CAISDFPGQNQPQHF
TRBV4-3	.	.	15	TRBJ2-3	TGCGCCAGCAGCCAAGTTGACCGGGGAACGGGTACGCAGTATTTT	CASSQVDRGTGTQYF
TRBV2	.	.	15	TRBJ1-2	TGTGCCAGCAGTGAAGAGGGGGGGCTAGGCTATGGCTACACCTTC	CASSEEGGLGYGYTF
TRBV5-5	.	many	13	TRBJ2-1	TGTGCCAGCAGCCTGCGGAGGGACGGGGAGCAGTTCTTC	CASSLRRDGEQFF
TRBV6-1	.	few	15	TRBJ2-7	TGTGCCAGCAGTCAAGGGGAGGCCCCCTCCTACGAGCAGTACTTC	CASSQGEAPSYEQYF
TRBV20-1	TRBD1	many	13	TRBJ1-4	TGCAGTGCTAAACAGGGGGTTGTTGAAAAACTGTTTTTT	CSAKQGVVEKLFF
TRBV5-1	TRBD2	.	16	TRBJ2-2	TGCGCCAGCAGCTTTGCTAGCGGGAGTACCACCGGGGAGCTGTTTTTT	CASSFASGSTTGELFF
TRBV2	.	many	11	TRBJ2-3	TGTGCCAGCAGTTTACAGGGCTCAAAGTATTTT	CASSLQGSKYF
TRBV6-1	TRBD2	few	14	TRBJ2-7	TGTGCCAGCAAACTAGCGGGGGGCCCCTACGAGCAGTACTTC	CASKLAGGPYEQYF
TRBV6-2/TRBV6-3	.	.	12	TRBJ1-4	TGTGCCAGCAGTTATTTCGGGAGGGTTCTGTTTTTT	CASSYFGRVLFF
TRBV4-1	.	.	15	TRBJ2-7	TGCGCCAGCAGCCAAGAGGGGGACGGAGCCTACGAGCAGTACTTC	CASSQEGDGAYEQYF
TRBV18	.	.	14	TRBJ2-7	TGTGCCAGCTCACCAGCGCAGAGCTCCTACGAGCAGTACTTC	CASSPAQSSYEQYF
TRBV7-2	.	many	13	TRBJ1-1	TGTGCCAGCAGGATGGGCAGGGCCACTGAAGCTTTCTTT	CASRMGRATEAFF
TRBV12-3/TRBV12-4	TRBD1	few	14	TRBJ2-7	TGTGCCAGCAGCTCCCACAGGGGGCGGGCCGAGCAGTACTTC	CASSSHRGRAEQYF
TRBV9	.	few	16	TRBJ2-7	TGTGCCAGCAGCGCTGGCCGGGACACTGTTTTCTACGAGCAGTACTTC	CASSAGRDTVFYEQYF
TRBV29-1	TRBD2	many	14	TRBJ2-1	TGCAGCGGTATACTAGCGGGGGAATACAATGAGCAGTTCTTC	CSGILAGEYNEQFF
TRBV7-2	TRBD1	.	14	TRBJ1-2	TGTGCCAGCAGCGTTACGGGACAGGGGAACGGCTACACCTTC	CASSVTGQGNGYTF
TRBV7-2	TRBD2	.	16	TRBJ2-3	TGTGCCAGCAGACCGGGACTAGCGGGGGCCGGTGATACGCAGTATTTT	CASRPGLAGAGDTQYF
TRBV4-3	.	many	17	TRBJ2-4	TGCGCCAGCAGCCAGGGGTGGGGGGAAGGAGCCAAAAACATTCAGTACTTC	CASSQGWGEGAKNIQYF
TRBV20-1	.	.	13	TRBJ1-4	TGCAGTGCGCCCCCCCAGGGAGGAGAAAAACTGTTTTTT	CSAPPQGGEKLFF
TRBV7-9	.	many	11	TRBJ2-7	TGTGCCAGCGGTCCCACCTACGAGCAGTACTTC	CASGPTYEQYF